What follows are 14 T cell receptor beta chains derived from one specimen sequenced in a study of blood T cell repertoires in COVID-19. Clones were sequenced by immunoSEQ multiplex PCR, and TCRdb holds only the in-frame ones, with some missing. The repertoire has 310,000 or so clones, 90% of them found once; the top ten carry less than 2%. Sequenced: PBMCs or T cells enriched from blood (not recorded which). These receptors came from a woman in her late teens or twenties with acute COVID-19.

The chain recombines TRBV3-1 (or the pseudogene TRBV3-2) with TRBJ2-2; 10 bases agree with TRBD2. The germline V gene has CDR1 LGHDT and CDR2 YNNKEL (reference sequence). The CDR3 totals 16 residues. V dropped 4 bases and J dropped 7; count of bases not matched to a gene: 9. Here the CDR3 reads CASSRLLAGKIGELFF. For the CDR3, the DNA is TGTGCCAGCAGCCGGCTACTAGCGGGAAAAATCGGGGAGCTGTTTTTT.

The chain joins TRBV30 to TRBJ2-7; 12 positions agree with TRBD2. The CDR3 length is 16 residues. After removal of 1 base from V and 0 bases from J, the junction contained 4 bases not matched to a gene. Germline V gene lookup returns CDR1 GTSNPN and CDR2 SVGIG (reference sequence). The CDR3 coding sequence is TGTGCCTGGAGTGGGACTAGCGGGGCGAGCTCCTACGAGCAGTACTTC. It yields the protein CAWSGTSGASSYEQYF. Together with reference TRBV30 and TRBJ2-7, the CDR3 gives the full variable domain: SQTIHQWPATLVQPVGSPLSLECTVEGTSNPNLYWYRQAAGRGLQLLFYSVGIGQISSEVPQNLSASRPQDRQFILSSKKLLLSDSGFYLCAWSGTSGASSYEQYFGPGTRLTVT.

The V gene is TRBV6-2 or TRBV6-3, the J gene TRBJ2-2, with 11 bases that match TRBD2. This CDR3 comprises 16 residues. Germline V gives CDR1 MNHEY, CDR2 SVGEGT. Trimming cost V 4 bases and J 5 bases; bases outside gene matches: 6. DNA for the CDR3: TGTGCCAGCAGTTTCACTAGCGGGAGAAGGACCGGGGAGCTGTTTTTT. Encoded protein: CASSFTSGRRTGELFF.

This chain connects TRBV30 to TRBJ1-5, with TRBD1 identical over 9 bases. The ends lost 3 bases at V and 7 bases at J; junction bases unmatched: 10. Germline V CDR1 and CDR2: GTSNPN, SVGIG (reference sequence). This CDR3 contains 15 residues. Written as DNA, the CDR3 is TGTGCCTGGAGCCTAACAGGGGGCCCTGGGCAGCCCCAGCATTTT. Translated, it gives CAWSLTGGPGQPQHF.

V usage is TRBV19 and J usage is TRBJ2-1; TRBD2 matches at 10 bases. The junction had 7 bases not matched to a gene; V was cut back by 6 bases and J by 8 bases. Germline V CDR1 and CDR2: LNHDA, SQIVND (reference sequence). The CDR3 is 14 amino acids. CDR3 DNA sequence: TGTGCCAGTAGCGACTGGACTAGCGGTTATGAGCAGTTCTTC. Translated: CASSDWTSGYEQFF.

The chain is built from TRBV9 and TRBJ2-5, with 10 bases fitting TRBD2. CDR3 length: 16 residues. The germline gives CDR1 SGDLS, CDR2 YYNGEE. V gave up 4 bases and J gave up 5 bases; unmatched junction bases: 11. CDR3: CASSIPPLAGMETQYF. CDR3 bases: TGTGCCAGCAGCATCCCCCCACTAGCGGGAATGGAGACCCAGTACTTC.

This chain uses TRBV18 with TRBJ2-7; 7 nucleotides line up with TRBD1. Per the germline V gene, CDR1 is KGHSH and CDR2 is LQKENI. The CDR3 has 14 residues. Unmatched junction bases numbered 6, after V lost 3 bases and J lost 4 bases. Written as DNA, the CDR3 is TGTGCCAGCTCACCCGGGACAGTCACATACGAGCAGTACTTC. Its protein is CASSPGTVTYEQYF.

This clone was picked up a small number of times. DNA for the CDR3: TGTGCCAGCAGCTTAGAATCGATCGGTACTGAAGCTTTCTTT. Translating gives CASSLESIGTEAFF. The V and J genes are TRBV7-2 and TRBJ1-1; D unresolved. With 1 base removed from V and 5 bases from J, the gap between germline ends came to 11 bases. The germline gives CDR1 SGHTA, CDR2 FQGNSA. This CDR3 has 14 residues.

The sample holds one count of this clone. The chain combines TRBV18 with TRBJ2-7; 9 bases are shared with TRBD1. Germline CDR1 reads KGHSH; CDR2 reads LQKENI. With 6 bases clipped from V and 1 base from J, the junction kept 7 bases outside the gene matches. This CDR3 region has 15 residues. The CDR3 loop is CASSPTGGVSYEQYF. CDR3 nucleotides: TGTGCCAGCTCGCCAACAGGGGGCGTATCCTACGAGCAGTACTTC.

The chain recombines TRBV2 with TRBJ1-6, with D possibly TRBD1 on 6 matching bases. Germline-derived CDR1 and CDR2 are SNHLY and FYNNEI. V lost 7 bases, J lost 3 bases, and 16 bases lay in between. CDR3 length: 16 amino acids. For the CDR3, the DNA is TGTGCCAGCATCCGGAAGGTGACAGGCTATAATTCACCCCTCCACTTT. Amino acids: CASIRKVTGYNSPLHF.

The chain couples TRBV18 to TRBJ2-1; 8 positions agree with TRBD1. CDR3 length equals 14 residues. V gave up 4 bases and J gave up 6 bases; unmatched junction bases: 5. Looked up from germline, CDR1 is KGHSH and CDR2 is LQKENI. CDR3 residues: CASSLGQGTNEQFF. CDR3 in DNA: TGTGCCAGCTCACTAGGACAGGGCACCAATGAGCAGTTCTTC.

This rearrangement joins TRBV25-1 to TRBJ2-3; D is uncertain. The CDR3 sequence is 13 residues long. V was trimmed by 5 bases and J by 2 bases, leaving 8 bases between them. Germline V gene data show CDR1 as MGHDK and CDR2 as SYGVNS. The CDR3 DNA is TGTGCCAGCAGTTTCGTAAACACAGATACGCAGTATTTT. This codes for CASSFVNTDTQYF.

This chain links TRBV15 with TRBJ1-4; no definite D call. This CDR3 is 13 amino acids long. CDR1 is LNHNV, CDR2 YYDKDF, per germline (reference sequence). The V gene lost 3 bases and the J gene lost 5 bases, with 7 bases spanning the gap. The CDR3 protein is CATSSRLNEKLFF. For the CDR3, the DNA is TGTGCCACCAGCAGCCGGTTAAATGAAAAACTGTTTTTT.

The chain combines TRBV30 with TRBJ1-2; a possible D gene is TRBD1 (6 bases). Trimming removed 1 base from V and 4 bases from J, with 13 bases in between. From germline, CDR1 is GTSNPN and CDR2 SVGIG (reference sequence). The CDR3 sequence is 14 residues long. CDR3 residues: CAWSASQGSYGYTF. The CDR3 nucleotides read TGTGCCTGGAGTGCCTCCCAGGGGAGCTATGGCTACACCTTC.